This passage covers 5 T cell receptor beta chains from one sample sequenced in a study of shared clonotypes between healthy human individuals. Sequencing used immunoSEQ multiplex PCR; TCRdb keeps in-frame clones, though not all of them. The sample records fewer than 700,000 clones, roughly 79% being singletons. The sequencing sample was made of PBMCs. All receptors come from a woman between 40 and 55 years old in good health. Some clones in this sample may be carry-over from other donors' samples.

V usage is TRBV7-2 and J usage is TRBJ1-1; D is unresolved. CDR3 length: 13 residues. The V gene lost 5 bases and the J gene lost 8 bases, with 15 bases spanning the gap. Germline V gives CDR1 SGHTA, CDR2 FQGNSA. The CDR3 DNA follows: TGTGCCAGCAGCCGAGAGTCGGGGTACGAAGCTTTCTTT. Protein: CASSRESGYEAFF. Full variable domain (remainder filled in from reference TRBV7-2 and TRBJ1-1): GAGVSQSPSNKVTEKGKDVELRCDPISGHTALYWYRQSLGQGLEFLIYFQGNSAPDKSGLPSDRFSAERTGGSVSTLTIQRTQQEDSAVYLCASSRESGYEAFFGQGTRLTVV.

The CDR3 spells CASSLGLQGVDEQYF. The CDR3 DNA reads TGCGCCAGCAGCTTGGGGCTACAGGGGGTCGACGAGCAGTACTTC. This chain uses TRBV5-1 with TRBJ2-7, with TRBD1 identical over 8 bases. V lost 0 bases, J lost 5 bases, and 7 bases stayed unmatched. CDR3 length equals 15 residues. Germline values: CDR1 SGHRS, CDR2 YFSETQ.

The rearrangement links TRBV10-3 to TRBJ2-5, with D uncertain. The CDR3 runs 13 residues. With 4 bases removed from V and 1 base from J, the gap between germline ends came to 7 bases. CDR1 and CDR2 from the germline V gene are ENHRY and SYGVKD. This CDR3 is CAISAAAQETQYF. In DNA form, the CDR3 reads TGTGCCATCAGTGCGGCGGCCCAAGAGACCCAGTACTTC.

The chain links TRBV11-2 to TRBJ2-1; possibly TRBD2 for D (6 bases). The V and J ends lost 7 bases and 6 bases respectively, with 22 bases between them. CDR1 is SGHAT, CDR2 FQNNGV, per germline. This CDR3 region has 16 residues. The CDR3: CASTRSRTPGLNEQFF. The CDR3 DNA reads as TGTGCCAGCACCCGCAGTAGGACGCCGGGACTCAATGAGCAGTTCTTC. Full variable domain (remainder filled in from reference TRBV11-2 and TRBJ2-1): EAGVAQSPRYKIIEKRQSVAFWCNPISGHATLYWYQQILGQGPKLLIQFQNNGVVDDSQLPKDRFSAERLKGVDSTLKIQPAKLEDSAVYLCASTRSRTPGLNEQFFGPGTRLTVL.

In its sample, this clone was seen a few times. The J gene is TRBJ2-7, the V gene TRBV4-2, with 7 bases identical to TRBD1. CDR3 length equals 14 residues. V lost 3 bases, J lost 2 bases, and 4 bases stayed unmatched. Germline V gene lookup returns CDR1 LGHNA and CDR2 YNFKEQ. For the CDR3, the DNA is TGTGCCAGCAGCCACAGTGACAGGGCCTACGAGCAGTACTTC. It yields the protein CASSHSDRAYEQYF.